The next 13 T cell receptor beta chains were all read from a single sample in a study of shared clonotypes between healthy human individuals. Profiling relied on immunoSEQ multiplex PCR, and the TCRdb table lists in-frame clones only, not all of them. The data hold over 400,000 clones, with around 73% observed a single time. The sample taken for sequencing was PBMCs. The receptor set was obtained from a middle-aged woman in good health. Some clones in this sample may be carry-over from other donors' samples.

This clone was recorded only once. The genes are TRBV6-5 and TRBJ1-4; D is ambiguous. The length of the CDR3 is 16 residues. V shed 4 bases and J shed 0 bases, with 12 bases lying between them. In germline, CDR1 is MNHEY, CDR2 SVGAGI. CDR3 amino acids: CASSSDDGATNEKLFF. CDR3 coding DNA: TGTGCCAGCAGTTCAGATGACGGCGCAACTAATGAAAAACTGTTTTTT.

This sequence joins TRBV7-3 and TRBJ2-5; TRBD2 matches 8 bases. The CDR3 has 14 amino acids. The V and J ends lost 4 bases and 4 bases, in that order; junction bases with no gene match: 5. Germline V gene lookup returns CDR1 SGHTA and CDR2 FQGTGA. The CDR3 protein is CASSWGGRLETQYF. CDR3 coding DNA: TGTGCCAGCAGCTGGGGCGGGAGGTTAGAGACCCAGTACTTC.

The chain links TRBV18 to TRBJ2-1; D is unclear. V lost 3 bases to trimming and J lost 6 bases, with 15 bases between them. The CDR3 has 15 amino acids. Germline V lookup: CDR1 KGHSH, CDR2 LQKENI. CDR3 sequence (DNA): TGTGCCAGCTCACCGGGCCTAGATCGCGGCAATGAGCAGTTCTTC. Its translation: CASSPGLDRGNEQFF.

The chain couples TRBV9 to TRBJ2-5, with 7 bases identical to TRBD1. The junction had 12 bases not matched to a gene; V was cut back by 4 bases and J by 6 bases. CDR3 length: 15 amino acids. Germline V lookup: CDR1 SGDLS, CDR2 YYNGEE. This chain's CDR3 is CASSPSRDRAQTQYF. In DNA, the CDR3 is TGTGCCAGCAGCCCCTCGAGAGACAGGGCCCAGACCCAGTACTTC.

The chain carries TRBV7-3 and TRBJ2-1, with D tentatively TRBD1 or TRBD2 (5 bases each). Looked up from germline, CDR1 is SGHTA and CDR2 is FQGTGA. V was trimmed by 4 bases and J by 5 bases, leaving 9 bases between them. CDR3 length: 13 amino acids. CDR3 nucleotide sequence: TGTGCCAGCAGCTACGGGGCCGACAATGAGCAGTTCTTC. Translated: CASSYGADNEQFF.

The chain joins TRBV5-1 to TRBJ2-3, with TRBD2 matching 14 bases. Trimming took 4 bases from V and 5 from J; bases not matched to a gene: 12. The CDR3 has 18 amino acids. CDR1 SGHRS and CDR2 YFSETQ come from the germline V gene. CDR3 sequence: CASSVTGTSGSGGDTQYF. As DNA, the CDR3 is TGCGCCAGCAGCGTAACCGGGACTAGCGGGAGTGGGGGAGATACGCAGTATTTT.

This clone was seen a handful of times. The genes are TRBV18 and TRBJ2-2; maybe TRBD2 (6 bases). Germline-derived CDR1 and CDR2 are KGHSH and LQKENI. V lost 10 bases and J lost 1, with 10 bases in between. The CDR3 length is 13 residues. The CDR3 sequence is CATVGGNTGELFF. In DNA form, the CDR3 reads TGTGCCACCGTGGGGGGGAACACCGGGGAGCTGTTTTTT.

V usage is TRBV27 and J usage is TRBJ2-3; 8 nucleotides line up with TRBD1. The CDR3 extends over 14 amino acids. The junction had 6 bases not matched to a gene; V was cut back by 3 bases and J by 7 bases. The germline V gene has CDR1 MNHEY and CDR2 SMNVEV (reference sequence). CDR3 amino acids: CASSFAQGAYTQYF. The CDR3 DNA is TGTGCCAGCAGTTTCGCGCAGGGGGCTTATACGCAGTATTTT.

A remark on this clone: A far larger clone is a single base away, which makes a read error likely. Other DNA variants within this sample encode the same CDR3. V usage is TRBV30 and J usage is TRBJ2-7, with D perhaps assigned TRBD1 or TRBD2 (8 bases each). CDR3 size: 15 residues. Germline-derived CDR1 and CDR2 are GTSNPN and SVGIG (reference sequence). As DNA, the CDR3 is TGCGCCTGGAGTCGAGGACAGGGACTAGTAGAGGAGCAGTACTTC. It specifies CAWSRGQGLVEEQYF.

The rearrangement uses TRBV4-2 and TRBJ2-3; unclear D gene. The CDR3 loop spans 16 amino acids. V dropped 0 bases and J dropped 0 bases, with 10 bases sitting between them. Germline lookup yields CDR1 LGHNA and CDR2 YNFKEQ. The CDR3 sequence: CASSQEPDPSTDTQYF. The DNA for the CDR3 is TGTGCCAGCAGCCAAGAGCCGGACCCTAGCACAGATACGCAGTATTTT.

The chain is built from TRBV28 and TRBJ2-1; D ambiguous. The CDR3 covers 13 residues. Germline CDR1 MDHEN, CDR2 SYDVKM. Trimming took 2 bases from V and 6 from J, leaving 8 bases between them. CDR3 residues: CASSLTQANEQFF. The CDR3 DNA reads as TGTGCCAGCAGTTTAACCCAGGCCAATGAGCAGTTCTTC.

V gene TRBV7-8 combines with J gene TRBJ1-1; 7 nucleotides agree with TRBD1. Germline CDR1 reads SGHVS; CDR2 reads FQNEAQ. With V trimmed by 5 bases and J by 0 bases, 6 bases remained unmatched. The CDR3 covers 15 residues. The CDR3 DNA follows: TGTGCCAGCAGCCCTCCGGGACAGTTGAACACTGAAGCTTTCTTT. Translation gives CASSPPGQLNTEAFF.

CDR3 sequence reads: CASSQEISSYNEQFF. CDR3 in DNA: TGCGCCAGCAGCCAAGAAATTAGCTCATACAATGAGCAGTTCTTC. The rearrangement uses TRBV4-1 and TRBJ2-1; D ambiguous. The V end lost 0 bases, the J end lost 4 bases, and 10 bases lay between the germline ends. The germline CDR1 and CDR2 sequences are MGHRA and YSYEKL. This CDR3 region has 15 residues.